This T cell receptor beta chain was sequenced during a study of T cell responses to AZD1222 COVID-19 vaccine. General study findings and limits: Among spike-specific TCRs, nearly half reportedly target unmutated variant regions. Along spike, vaccine-associated CD4 TCRs were found throughout, with dominance at 160-218 and 743-854.

Germline V gene sequence: CDR1 SGDLS, CDR2 YYNGEE. The ends lost 4 bases at V and 6 bases at J; junction bases unmatched: 4. The length of the CDR3 is 15 residues. This table comes from immunoSEQ multiplex PCR, and its TCRdb copy is limited to in-frame clones, with some not included. The sample carries about 60,000 clones, 80% to 85% recorded once. In regard to this clone: Its antigen is undetermined.

The clonotype originates from an adult in good health. The genes are TRBV9 and TRBJ2-3, with 14 bases identical to TRBD2. The sample was peripheral blood, taken on day 0 of AZD1222 vaccination. The CDR3 protein is CASSTTSGGADTQYF. The CDR3 DNA sequence: TGTGCCAGCAGCACGACTAGCGGGGGGGCCGATACGCAGTATTTT.